A single sample is the source of the 14 T cell receptor beta chains below, sequenced in a study of shared clonotypes between healthy human individuals. The protocol was immunoSEQ multiplex PCR, while the TCRdb copy is restricted to in-frame clones and leaves out a portion. The data show 950,000 to 1,200,000 clones, with approximately 80% seen just once and 0.7% to 0.95% held by the top ten. The sequencing input was memory CD4+ T cells from PBMCs. The subset is: CD45RA-negative fraction. Receptors were obtained from a man between 18 and 29 years old in good health. Some clones in this sample may be carry-over from other donors' samples.

The chain is built from TRBV6-5 and TRBJ2-7; 12 bases match TRBD1. CDR1 is MNHEY and CDR2 is SVGAGI in the germline V gene. This CDR3 contains 15 residues. Trimming took 6 bases from V and 2 from J; bases not matched to a gene: 5. The CDR3 loop reads CASSHRDRGPYEQYF. In DNA form, the CDR3 reads TGTGCCAGCAGCCACCGGGACAGGGGGCCCTACGAGCAGTACTTC.

This clone was observed at least ten times. Other DNA sequences of this sample code for an identical CDR3. The chain is built from TRBV28 and TRBJ1-1; D remains unclear. The CDR3 is 15 amino acids. V was trimmed by 2 bases and J by 0 bases, leaving 10 bases between them. Germline CDR1 reads MDHEN; CDR2 reads SYDVKM. The CDR3 region is CASSLSGRVNTEAFF. In nucleotides, the CDR3 is TGTGCCAGCAGTTTAAGTGGACGGGTGAACACTGAAGCTTTCTTT.

The chain joins TRBV2 to TRBJ2-2; D is perhaps TRBD1 (6 bases). The CDR3 consists of 17 residues. Per the germline V gene, CDR1 is SNHLY and CDR2 is FYNNEI. Trimming removed 6 bases at V and 1 base at J, with 18 bases between. CDR3 in amino acids: CASRRGQLRRNTGELFF. The CDR3 DNA sequence: TGTGCCAGCAGACGGGGACAACTACGAAGGAACACCGGGGAGCTGTTTTTT.

As for this clone: Distinct nucleotide sequences in the sample also encode this CDR3. The chain is built from TRBV7-9 and TRBJ1-1; no clear D gene. The ends were cut back, 5 bases at V and 2 bases at J, with 6 bases in the middle. The CDR3 has 12 amino acids. The germline V gene encodes CDR1 SEHNR and CDR2 FQNEAQ (reference sequence). The CDR3 DNA is TGTGCCAGCAGCCCACTCAACACTGAAGCTTTCTTT. Encoded protein: CASSPLNTEAFF.

V and J are TRBV5-1 and TRBJ2-7; 8 nucleotides agree with TRBD2. Germline V gene data show CDR1 as SGHRS and CDR2 as YFSETQ. The CDR3 consists of 15 residues. After removal of 3 bases from V and 2 bases from J, the junction contained 7 bases not matched to a gene. CDR3 region: CASSSNLAGPYEQYF. The CDR3 DNA follows: TGCGCCAGCAGCTCCAATCTAGCGGGCCCCTACGAGCAGTACTTC.

The chain has TRBV4-3 and TRBJ1-4; D uncertain. The V and J ends lost 4 bases and 7 bases respectively, with 16 bases between them. This CDR3 is 15 amino acids long. Germline lookup yields CDR1 LGHNA and CDR2 YSLEER. CDR3 sequence (DNA): TGCGCCAGCAGCCGAGGAAGGGAAGTAGGTGAAAAACTGTTTTTT. Protein: CASSRGREVGEKLFF.

The chain has TRBV6-6 and TRBJ2-7; D might be TRBD1 (6 bases). V gave up 0 bases and J gave up 9 bases, with 9 bases separating them. CDR1 MNHNY and CDR2 SVGAGI come from the germline V gene (reference sequence). CDR3 length: 12 amino acids. The CDR3 coding sequence is TGTGCCAGCAGTTACTCCCAGGGGAGGCAGTACTTC. Its translation is CASSYSQGRQYF.

This clone was observed a few times. The rearrangement joins TRBV6-1 to TRBJ1-5; 8 bases line up with TRBD1. CDR1 and CDR2 (germline): MNHNS, SASEGT. J gave up 5 bases and V 8 bases, and 5 bases lay outside the gene matches. The length of the CDR3 is 13 residues. CDR3 coding DNA: TGTGCCAGCTCCTGGACAGGGCATCAGCCCCAGCATTTT. Protein sequence: CASSWTGHQPQHF.

The rearrangement joins TRBV27 to TRBJ2-5; D assignment may be TRBD1 or TRBD2 (5 bases each). The CDR3 totals 15 residues. Germline-derived CDR1 and CDR2 are MNHEY and SMNVEV (reference sequence). V shed 2 bases and J shed 5 bases, with 15 bases lying between them. Here the CDR3 reads CASSLVIGDGETQYF. In DNA form, the CDR3 reads TGTGCCAGCAGTTTAGTCATCGGGGACGGGGAGACCCAGTACTTC.

The CDR3 protein is CASRTNTPGVHEQYF. In DNA form, the CDR3 reads TGCGCCAGCAGGACGAACACCCCGGGGGTCCACGAGCAGTACTTC. J is TRBJ2-7 and V is TRBV5-1; a possible D gene is TRBD2 (6 bases). Germline-derived CDR1 and CDR2 are SGHRS and YFSETQ. The CDR3 sequence is 15 residues long. Trimming cost V 5 bases and J 5 bases, with 20 bases left between them.

There are many counts of this clone. The chain couples TRBV30 to TRBJ2-5; a possible D gene is TRBD1 (5 bases). Looked up from germline, CDR1 is GTSNPN and CDR2 is SVGIG (reference sequence). CDR3 length: 14 residues. Trimming took 2 bases from V and 1 from J, leaving 11 bases between them. DNA of the CDR3: TGTGCCTGGAGTCCAGGGATGGTCCAAGAGACCCAGTACTTC. It is translated as CAWSPGMVQETQYF.

This chain uses TRBV5-3 with TRBJ2-1, with 10 nucleotides matching TRBD2. TRBV5-3 is assigned to the ORF class and has an uncertain function. Trimming at V came to 5 bases and at J to 2 bases, leaving 13 bases not matched to a gene. The CDR3 is 18 amino acids. CDR3 DNA sequence: TGTGCCAGAAGTCCAGCTAGCGGGAGAATACGGGCCTACAATGAGCAGTTCTTC. It is translated as CARSPASGRIRAYNEQFF.

This chain links TRBV14 with TRBJ2-4; the match to TRBD2 covers 7 bases. This CDR3 is built from 19 residues. J was trimmed by 0 bases and V by 0 bases; bases with no gene match: 11. Germline CDR1 reads SGHDN; CDR2 reads FVKESK. In DNA form, the CDR3 reads TGTGCCAGCAGCCAAGACAGGAGAAGCGGGGATCTAGCCAAAAACATTCAGTACTTC. Amino acid sequence: CASSQDRRSGDLAKNIQYF.

This clone was observed a few times. The chain couples TRBV28 to TRBJ2-3, with no clear D. This CDR3 has 13 amino acids. V lost 2 bases, J lost 5 bases, and 8 bases lay in between. CDR1 and CDR2 (germline): MDHEN, SYDVKM. The CDR3 sequence: CASSLDRGDTQYF. The CDR3 region has the DNA TGTGCCAGCAGTTTAGATCGTGGAGATACGCAGTATTTT.